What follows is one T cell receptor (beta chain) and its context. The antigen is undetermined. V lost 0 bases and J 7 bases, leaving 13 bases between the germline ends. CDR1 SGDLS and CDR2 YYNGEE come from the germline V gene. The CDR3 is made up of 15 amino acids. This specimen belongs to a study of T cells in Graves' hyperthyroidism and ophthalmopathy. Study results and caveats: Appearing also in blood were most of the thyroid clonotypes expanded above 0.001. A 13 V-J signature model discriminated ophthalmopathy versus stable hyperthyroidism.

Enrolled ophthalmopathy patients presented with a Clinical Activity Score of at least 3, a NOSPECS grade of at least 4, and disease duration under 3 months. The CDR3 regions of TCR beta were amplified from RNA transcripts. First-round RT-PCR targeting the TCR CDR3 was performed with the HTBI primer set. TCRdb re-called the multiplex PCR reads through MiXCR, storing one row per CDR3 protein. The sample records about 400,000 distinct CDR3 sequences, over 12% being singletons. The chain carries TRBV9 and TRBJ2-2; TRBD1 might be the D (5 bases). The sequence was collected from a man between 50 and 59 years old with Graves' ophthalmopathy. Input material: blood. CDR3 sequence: CASSVEPSRGGELFF. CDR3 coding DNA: TGTGCCAGCAGCGTAGAACCTTCAAGGGGCGGGGAGCTGTTTTTT.